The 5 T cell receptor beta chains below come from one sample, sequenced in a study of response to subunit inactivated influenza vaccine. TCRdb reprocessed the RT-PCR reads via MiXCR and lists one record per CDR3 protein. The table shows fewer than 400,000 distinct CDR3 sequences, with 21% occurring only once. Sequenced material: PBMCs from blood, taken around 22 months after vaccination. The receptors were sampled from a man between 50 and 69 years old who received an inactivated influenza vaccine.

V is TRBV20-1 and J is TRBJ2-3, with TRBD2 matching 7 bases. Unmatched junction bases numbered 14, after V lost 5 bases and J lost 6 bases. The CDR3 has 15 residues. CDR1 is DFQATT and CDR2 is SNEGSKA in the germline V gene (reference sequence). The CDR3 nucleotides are TGCAGTGCTCCCACGCCAGCGGGGACGGGGGATACGCAGTATTTT. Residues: CSAPTPAGTGDTQYF.

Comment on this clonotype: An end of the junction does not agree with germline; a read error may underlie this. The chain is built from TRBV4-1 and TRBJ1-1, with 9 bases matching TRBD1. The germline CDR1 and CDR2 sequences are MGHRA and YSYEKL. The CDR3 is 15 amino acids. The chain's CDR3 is CANSQGPQGARGAFF. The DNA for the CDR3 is TGCGCCAACAGCCAAGGGCCACAGGGGGCACGAGGGGCTTTCTTT.

CDR3 residues: CASSNRRASVYNEQFF. CDR3 coding DNA: TGTGCCAGCAGCAACCGCAGGGCTAGCGTATACAATGAGCAGTTCTTC. The V call is TRBV12-3 or TRBV12-4, the J call TRBJ2-1; perhaps TRBD2 as D (6 bases). V shed 6 bases and J shed 4 bases, with 19 bases lying between them. The CDR3 has 16 amino acids.

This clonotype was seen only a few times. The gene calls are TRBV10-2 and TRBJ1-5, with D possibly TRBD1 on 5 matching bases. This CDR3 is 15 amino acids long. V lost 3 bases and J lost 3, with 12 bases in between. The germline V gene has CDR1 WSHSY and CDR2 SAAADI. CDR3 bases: TGCGCCAGCAGTGACAGGGCAGACTCCAATCAGCCCCAGCATTTT. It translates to CASSDRADSNQPQHF.

CDR3 sequence: CASSRRRASTDTQYF. In nucleotides, the CDR3 is TGTGCCAGCAGCCGTCGGAGAGCTAGCACAGATACGCAGTATTTT. The chain combines TRBV7-9 with TRBJ2-3; D gene uncertain. The V end was cut by 5 bases, the J end by 0 bases, with 12 bases between. Germline V lookup: CDR1 SEHNR, CDR2 FQNEAQ (reference sequence). This CDR3 is 15 amino acids long.